These 28 T cell receptor beta chains were sequenced from one sample in a study of control samples from healthy donors and cancer patients. Measured with immunoSEQ multiplex PCR; TCRdb has only the in-frame clones, and not every one. The sample includes roughly 170,000 clones, roughly 93% of them seen just once. Sample: blood. Receptors were obtained from a woman aged 55 to 70 in good health.

The V call is TRBV6-5, the J call TRBJ1-1; TRBD1 is a possible D gene (6 bases). Trimming cost V 0 bases and J 4 bases, with 9 bases left between them. The CDR3 loop spans 14 amino acids. The germline gives CDR1 MNHEY, CDR2 SVGAGI. CDR3 coding DNA: TGTGCCAGCAGTTACTCGACAGGAACCACTGAAGCTTTCTTT. Its protein product is CASSYSTGTTEAFF.

This chain joins TRBV27 and TRBJ2-1, with D possibly TRBD1 on 7 matching bases. V was pared by 2 bases and J by 6 bases, with 8 bases between. The germline CDR1 and CDR2 sequences are MNHEY and SMNVEV (reference sequence). The CDR3 loop spans 13 amino acids. CDR3 sequence: CASSLQGGNEQFF. CDR3 bases: TGTGCCAGCAGTTTACAGGGGGGCAATGAGCAGTTCTTC.

The rearrangement uses TRBV29-1 and TRBJ1-5, with 9 bases that match TRBD1. Unmatched junction bases numbered 12, after V lost 5 bases and J lost 7 bases. The CDR3 loop spans 15 amino acids. CDR1 SQVTM and CDR2 ANQGSEA come from the germline V gene. The CDR3 reads CSVQVGQGVKQPQHF. For the CDR3, the DNA is TGCAGCGTTCAAGTGGGACAGGGCGTAAAACAGCCCCAGCATTTT.

The chain carries TRBV7-2 and TRBJ1-4; TRBD1 is a possible D gene (6 bases). CDR1 SGHTA and CDR2 FQGNSA come from the germline V gene. This CDR3 is built from 16 residues. V lost 5 bases and J lost 1, with 14 bases in between. The CDR3 nucleotides are TGTGCCAGCAGCCATAACCCCAGGGGAACTAATGAAAAACTGTTTTTT. This translates into CASSHNPRGTNEKLFF.

V is TRBV3-1 (or the pseudogene TRBV3-2) and J is TRBJ1-2; no reliable D call. The CDR3 extends over 15 amino acids. Between the trimmed V and J ends, which lost 2 bases and 4 bases, there was a span of 14 bases. CDR1 and CDR2 from the germline V gene are LGHDT and YNNKEL (reference sequence). As DNA, the CDR3 is TGTGCCAGCAGCCAATCCCCGGGGATCTCCTATGGCTACACCTTC. This encodes CASSQSPGISYGYTF.

This chain links TRBV7-2 with TRBJ1-5, with TRBD1 matching over 7 bases. The CDR3 has 14 amino acids. In germline, CDR1 is SGHTA, CDR2 FQGNSA. J gave up 6 bases and V 2 bases, and 4 bases lay outside the gene matches. The CDR3 is CASSLMAGGQPQHF. CDR3 DNA: TGTGCCAGCAGCTTAATGGCAGGGGGTCAGCCCCAGCATTTT.

The chain employs TRBV4-2 and TRBJ1-4; TRBD1 agrees at 7 bases. This CDR3 contains 18 residues. Trimming at V came to 0 bases and at J to 1 base, leaving 8 bases not matched to a gene. Germline V gene sequence: CDR1 LGHNA, CDR2 YNFKEQ. The CDR3, as DNA: TGTGCCAGCAGCCAAGATCCTTCAAGACAGGGAACTAATGAAAAACTGTTTTTT. Translation gives CASSQDPSRQGTNEKLFF.

J is TRBJ1-5 and V is TRBV4-3; no definite D call. The V and J ends lost 0 bases and 9 bases respectively, with 12 bases between them. Looked up from germline, CDR1 is LGHNA and CDR2 is YSLEER. The CDR3 totals 14 residues. CDR3 in DNA: TGCGCCAGCAGCCAAGAAAGGAGGCGATGGCCCCAGCATTTT. Amino acids: CASSQERRRWPQHF.

This chain connects TRBV19 to TRBJ1-4; 10 bases map to TRBD1. The CDR3 spans 15 residues. CDR1 and CDR2 from the germline V gene are LNHDA and SQIVND (reference sequence). With 3 bases clipped from V and 5 bases from J, the junction kept 3 bases outside the gene matches. CDR3 nucleotide sequence: TGTGCCAGTAGTATTTCGACAGGGGGCAATGAAAAACTGTTTTTT. This gives the protein CASSISTGGNEKLFF. Drawing the rest from reference TRBV19 and TRBJ1-4, the complete variable domain is DGGITQSPKYLFRKEGQNVTLSCEQNLNHDAMYWYRQDPGQGLRLIYYSQIVNDFQKGDIAEGYSVSREKKESFPLTVTSAQKNPTAFYLCASSISTGGNEKLFFGSGTQLSVL.

The chain carries TRBV6-6 and TRBJ1-4, with 7 bases aligning to TRBD1. CDR3 length: 14 amino acids. The germline V gene has CDR1 MNHNY and CDR2 SVGAGI (reference sequence). The trim removed 4 bases at V and 8 bases at J, leaving 7 bases unmatched. CDR3 sequence: CASSFSDRPEKLFF. The CDR3 DNA reads TGTGCCAGCAGTTTCTCGGACAGGCCCGAAAAACTGTTTTTT.

The chain uses TRBV10-3 and TRBJ1-1; D call uncertain. CDR3 size: 12 residues. V shed 6 bases and J shed 5 bases, with 10 bases lying between them. Germline V lookup: CDR1 ENHRY, CDR2 SYGVKD. Here the CDR3 reads CAIRGFGTEAFF. CDR3 nucleotide sequence: TGTGCCATCAGGGGGTTCGGAACTGAAGCTTTCTTT.

V is TRBV30 and J is TRBJ2-7; 9 bases are a match to TRBD1. The V gene end was trimmed by 5 bases and the J gene end by 3 bases; junction bases not matched to a gene: 2. Germline loops: CDR1 GTSNPN, CDR2 SVGIG (reference sequence). CDR3 size: 12 residues. The CDR3 DNA reads as TGTGCCTGGGCGGGACAGGGCTACGAGCAGTACTTC. Amino acid sequence: CAWAGQGYEQYF.

A remark on this clone: The same CDR3 is also encoded by other DNA sequences in this sample. The chain links TRBV5-1 to TRBJ1-3, with a tentative D call TRBD1 (6 bases). Between the trimmed V and J ends, which lost 4 bases and 0 bases, there was a span of 17 bases. Germline V gene data show CDR1 as SGHRS and CDR2 as YFSETQ. This CDR3 contains 17 residues. The CDR3 loop is CASSTGGGDDSGNTIYF. The DNA of the CDR3 is TGCGCCAGCAGCACCGGAGGGGGGGACGACTCTGGAAACACCATATATTTT.

This sequence joins TRBV19 and TRBJ1-2, with D unclear. This CDR3 is built from 12 residues. The V end was cut by 0 bases, the J end by 7 bases, with 6 bases between. Germline values: CDR1 LNHDA, CDR2 SQIVND (reference sequence). CDR3 DNA sequence: TGTGCCAGTAGTATAGATGTTCGTGGCTACACCTTC. Protein product: CASSIDVRGYTF.

This clone has just one count. The chain is built from TRBV4-1 and TRBJ1-2; D is unclear. The CDR3 runs 17 residues. Germline-derived CDR1 and CDR2 are MGHRA and YSYEKL. With 1 base removed from V and 8 bases from J, the gap between germline ends came to 23 bases. The CDR3 DNA reads TGCGCCAGCAGCCAAGGGCCAGTCCAGCCTTCCGAGGGCGGCTACACCTTC. Its translation: CASSQGPVQPSEGGYTF.

The V call is TRBV24-1, the J call TRBJ2-1; 10 bases match TRBD1. V trimming: 7 bases; J trimming: 7 bases; junction bases outside the gene matches: 9. Germline V gene lookup returns CDR1 KGHDR and CDR2 SFDVKD. CDR3 length equals 15 residues. CDR3 DNA: TGTGCCACCAGCACCGGGGACAGGGGTCGGAATGAGCAGTTCTTC. It specifies CATSTGDRGRNEQFF.

Details on this clone: The same CDR3 can be traced to other DNA sequences in this sample. The rearrangement joins TRBV5-1 to TRBJ1-1; 8 bases are shared with TRBD1. Germline V gives CDR1 SGHRS, CDR2 YFSETQ. With V trimmed by 4 bases and J by 1 base, 3 bases remained unmatched. The CDR3 runs 14 residues. CDR3 coding DNA: TGCGCCAGCAGCGTACAGGGGGGGAACACTGAAGCTTTCTTT. Protein sequence: CASSVQGGNTEAFF.

The chain combines TRBV3-1 (or the pseudogene TRBV3-2) with TRBJ1-1; D is uncertain. V was shortened by 3 bases and J by 7 bases, with 6 bases between the two germline ends. The CDR3 has 11 amino acids. Germline CDR1 is LGHDT and CDR2 is YNNKEL (reference sequence). CDR3 sequence: CASSHTNEAFF. Here the CDR3 DNA reads TGTGCCAGCAGCCATACAAATGAAGCTTTCTTT.

J is TRBJ1-6 and V is TRBV7-6, with D perhaps TRBD1 (5 bases). This CDR3 contains 16 residues. The V gene's germline CDR1 is SGHVS and CDR2 FNYEAQ. The V gene lost 4 bases and the J gene lost 8 bases, with 18 bases spanning the gap. The CDR3, as DNA: TGTGCCAGCAGCTCCTCCCCGAAGGGGTTGGATTCACCCCTCCACTTT. Protein product: CASSSSPKGLDSPLHF.

The chain couples TRBV10-3 to TRBJ1-5; D may be TRBD1 (6 bases). V lost 4 bases, J lost 7 bases, and 14 bases lay in between. The CDR3 consists of 14 residues. The germline CDR1 and CDR2 sequences are ENHRY and SYGVKD. CDR3 in DNA: TGTGCCATCAGTGTGGAACGGACAGAACAGCCCCAGCATTTT. It specifies CAISVERTEQPQHF.

The chain employs TRBV3-1 (or the pseudogene TRBV3-2) and TRBJ1-5; weak D call: TRBD1 (5 bases). The germline V gene encodes CDR1 LGHDT and CDR2 YNNKEL (reference sequence). This CDR3 has 13 amino acids. Trimming removed 3 bases from V and 7 bases from J, with 10 bases in between. The chain's CDR3 is CASSHSGGQPQHF. CDR3 DNA sequence: TGTGCCAGCAGCCATTCGGGGGGACAGCCCCAGCATTTT.

This chain joins TRBV5-4 and TRBJ2-1; tentatively, D is TRBD2 (6 bases). V lost 4 bases to trimming and J lost 0 bases, with 8 bases between them. Germline loops: CDR1 SGHNT, CDR2 YYREEE (reference sequence). The length of the CDR3 is 14 residues. The CDR3 is CASSRESSYNEQFF. As DNA, the CDR3 is TGTGCCAGCAGCCGGGAGAGCTCCTACAATGAGCAGTTCTTC.

The chain couples TRBV5-6 to TRBJ2-3; maybe TRBD2 (6 bases). V lost 2 bases and J lost 3, with 16 bases in between. CDR3 length equals 16 residues. Per germline, CDR1 SGHDT and CDR2 YYEEEE. The CDR3 coding sequence is TGTGCCAGCAGCTTACGTGGGACTCCGATAACAGATACGCAGTATTTT. This translates into CASSLRGTPITDTQYF.

The chain is built from TRBV7-3 and TRBJ2-3; D perhaps matches TRBD2 (7 bases). The CDR3 spans 15 residues. Per germline, CDR1 SGHTA and CDR2 FQGTGA. The ends were cut back, 5 bases at V and 5 bases at J, with 17 bases in the middle. CDR3 coding DNA: TGTGCCAGCAGCCCGCGGGGGCCCCCCGTAGATACGCAGTATTTT. It yields the protein CASSPRGPPVDTQYF.

The chain couples TRBV4-2 to TRBJ2-1; TRBD2 agrees at 10 bases. Germline V gives CDR1 LGHNA, CDR2 YNFKEQ. V lost 1 base to trimming and J lost 12 bases; unmatched junction nucleotides: 6. The CDR3 runs 14 residues. In DNA, the CDR3 is TGTGCCAGCAGCCAAGGGGCTAGCGGGGGCTTGCAGTTCTTC. Its protein product is CASSQGASGGLQFF.

The V and J genes are TRBV16 and TRBJ2-1; the match to TRBD1 covers 7 bases. The CDR3 totals 15 residues. Germline CDR1 reads KGHSY; CDR2 reads FQNENV. V shed 4 bases and J 0 bases; nucleotides not matched to a gene: 3. CDR3 in DNA: TGTGCCAGCAGCCGTGCAGGGGGCTCCTACAATGAGCAGTTCTTC. Translated, it gives CASSRAGGSYNEQFF.

J is TRBJ1-4 and V is TRBV4-2; perhaps TRBD1 as D (5 bases). CDR1 is LGHNA, CDR2 YNFKEQ, per germline. The CDR3 runs 14 residues. Trimming cost V 0 bases and J 8 bases, with 10 bases left between them. The CDR3 loop reads CASSQDGGWEKLFF. In DNA, the CDR3 is TGTGCCAGCAGCCAAGATGGGGGGTGGGAAAAACTGTTTTTT.

This chain connects TRBV7-7 to TRBJ1-5; D not resolved. Germline loops: CDR1 SSHAT, CDR2 FNYEAQ (reference sequence). This CDR3 region has 15 residues. Trimming pared 6 bases from V and 2 bases from J, leaving 14 bases between. CDR3 nucleotides: TGTGCCAGCAGGACCCCGCGATGGGGCAATCAGCCCCAGCATTTT. Amino acids: CASRTPRWGNQPQHF.